These 23 T cell receptor beta chains were all obtained from the same sample, sequenced in a study of cytomegalovirus exposure and HLA in healthy donors. A multiplex PCR was run with 60 Vbeta primers and 13 Jbeta primers. The method was immunoSEQ multiplex PCR; TCRdb's version includes in-frame clones alone and lacks a portion of them. The table has approximately 150,000 clones, roughly four fifths seen once. The sequenced material came from PBMCs. Source of these receptors: a middle-aged man in good health and CMV-seronegative.

The V call is TRBV10-3, the J call TRBJ2-7, with TRBD2 identical over 10 bases. V shed 0 bases, J shed 4 bases, and the junction held 6 bases outside the gene matches. The CDR3 consists of 16 residues. Germline V gene lookup returns CDR1 ENHRY and CDR2 SYGVKD. The CDR3 reads CAISESLLAGVYEQYF. As DNA, the CDR3 is TGTGCCATCAGTGAGTCTTTGCTAGCGGGGGTATACGAGCAGTACTTC.

Only a few counts were recorded for this clone. The V gene is TRBV25-1, the J gene TRBJ1-4, with D possibly TRBD1 on 5 matching bases. Germline V lookup: CDR1 MGHDK, CDR2 SYGVNS. This CDR3 region has 13 residues. V was pared by 7 bases and J by 5 bases, with 11 bases between. The CDR3 here is CASTGGANEKLFF. CDR3 coding DNA: TGTGCCAGCACCGGGGGTGCAAATGAAAAACTGTTTTTT. Variable domain in full (rest from reference TRBV25-1 and TRBJ1-4): EADIYQTPRYLVIGTGKKITLECSQTMGHDKMYWYQQDPGMELHLIHYSYGVNSTEKGDLSSESTVSRIRTEHFPLTLESARPSHTSQYLCASTGGANEKLFFGSGTQLSVL.

This chain links TRBV30 with TRBJ2-7, with TRBD2 identical over 8 bases. Germline V gives CDR1 GTSNPN, CDR2 SVGIG (reference sequence). The CDR3 is 16 amino acids. Trimming cost V 1 base and J 1 base; bases outside gene matches: 9. For the CDR3, the DNA is TGTGCCTGGAGTGCGGGGGGGCCGGGGCGGTCCTACGAGCAGTACTTC. Translating gives CAWSAGGPGRSYEQYF.

This sequence joins TRBV5-6 and TRBJ1-1; TRBD1 matches 8 bases. The germline CDR1 and CDR2 sequences are SGHDT and YYEEEE. V lost 4 bases and J lost 1; bases outside the gene matches: 12. The CDR3 runs 17 residues. DNA of the CDR3: TGTGCCAGCAGCCCCACGCCCCCAGGGACAGGGAACACTGAAGCTTTCTTT. The encoded protein is CASSPTPPGTGNTEAFF.

The rearrangement links TRBV7-9 to TRBJ1-1, with 8 positions matching TRBD1. Per germline, CDR1 SEHNR and CDR2 FQNEAQ (reference sequence). Trimming took 7 bases from V and 6 from J; bases not matched to a gene: 16. This CDR3 spans 16 amino acids. CDR3 protein: CASMTTQGGLAPEAFF. The CDR3 DNA follows: TGTGCCAGCATGACGACACAGGGGGGACTGGCCCCTGAAGCTTTCTTT.

The V call is TRBV19, the J call TRBJ2-2; TRBD1 matches at 9 bases. The CDR3 loop spans 15 amino acids. V was pared by 5 bases and J by 3 bases, with 4 bases of the junction left unmatched. The V gene's germline CDR1 is LNHDA and CDR2 SQIVND (reference sequence). CDR3 in amino acids: CASSRRTGDTGELFF. In DNA, the CDR3 is TGTGCCAGTAGTCGCAGGACAGGGGACACCGGGGAGCTGTTTTTT.

This clone turned up a few times. The rearrangement uses TRBV11-3 and TRBJ2-7; 10 bases line up with TRBD2. The CDR3 totals 15 residues. V trimming: 1 base; J trimming: 3 bases; junction bases outside the gene matches: 3. Looked up from germline, CDR1 is SGHNT and CDR2 is YENEEA. The DNA of the CDR3 is TGTGCCAGCAGCTTAGGGACTAGCGGACACTACGAGCAGTACTTC. It specifies CASSLGTSGHYEQYF.

This chain joins TRBV4-3 and TRBJ2-1; D possibly corresponds to TRBD1 (7 bases). CDR3 length: 19 amino acids. The germline V gene encodes CDR1 LGHNA and CDR2 YSLEER. V lost 2 bases, J lost 0 bases, and 20 bases lay in between. CDR3 region: CASSQSEPGGLSSYNEQFF. The CDR3 DNA reads TGCGCCAGCAGCCAAAGTGAACCAGGGGGACTGTCCTCCTACAATGAGCAGTTCTTC.

This chain links TRBV5-1 with TRBJ2-7; 9 nucleotides line up with TRBD2. The CDR3 extends over 15 amino acids. From germline, CDR1 is SGHRS and CDR2 YFSETQ. With 2 bases clipped from V and 0 bases from J, the junction kept 3 bases outside the gene matches. This chain's CDR3 is CASSFLAGYSYEQYF. The DNA of the CDR3 is TGCGCCAGCAGCTTCCTAGCGGGGTACTCCTACGAGCAGTACTTC.

The chain links TRBV7-9 to TRBJ2-7; possibly TRBD2 for D (6 bases). This CDR3 comprises 12 residues. Per the germline V gene, CDR1 is SEHNR and CDR2 is FQNEAQ (reference sequence). Trimming cost V 2 bases and J 6 bases, with 8 bases left between them. The CDR3 region has the DNA TGTGCCAGCAGCTTAACGGGGGTCGAGCAGTACTTC. It specifies CASSLTGVEQYF. The whole variable domain, remainder taken from reference TRBV7-9 and TRBJ2-7, is DTGVSQNPRHKITKRGQNVTFRCDPISEHNRLYWYRQTLGQGPEFLTYFQNEAQLEKSRLLSDRFSAERPKGSFSTLEIQRTEQGDSAMYLCASSLTGVEQYFGPGTRLTVT.

This clone was counted a single time. The chain has TRBV7-9 and TRBJ1-1; no clear D gene. The germline V and J ends were trimmed by 5 bases and 9 bases, with 13 bases remaining between them. From germline, CDR1 is SEHNR and CDR2 FQNEAQ (reference sequence). The length of the CDR3 is 12 residues. CDR3 in DNA: TGTGCCAGCAGCCTTGGACTAGGCCAAGCTTTCTTT. Amino acid sequence: CASSLGLGQAFF.

V usage is TRBV5-6 and J usage is TRBJ1-2; D is possibly TRBD1 (5 bases). Germline CDR1 is SGHDT and CDR2 is YYEEEE. The V and J ends lost 3 bases and 7 bases respectively, with 7 bases between them. There are 11 residues in the CDR3. The CDR3 nucleotides are TGTGCCAGCAGCTGGGGGGGTGGCTACACCTTC. Translated: CASSWGGGYTF.

This chain links TRBV4-2 with TRBJ2-1, with TRBD2 matching over 8 bases. The CDR3 extends over 15 amino acids. Germline trimming cut 4 bases from V and 0 bases from J; bases unmatched to any gene: 2. CDR1 and CDR2 from the germline V gene are LGHNA and YNFKEQ. CDR3 protein: CASSPGLDSYNEQFF. CDR3 coding DNA: TGTGCCAGCAGCCCGGGACTAGACTCCTACAATGAGCAGTTCTTC.

The CDR3 protein is CASRSGGPVSEQFF. The DNA for the CDR3 is TGTGCCAGCAGGTCAGGGGGGCCCGTCAGTGAGCAGTTCTTC. The chain is built from TRBV7-6 and TRBJ2-1; TRBD1 is a possible D gene (7 bases). Germline V gives CDR1 SGHVS, CDR2 FNYEAQ. The V end lost 6 bases, the J end lost 9 bases, and 18 bases lay between the germline ends. The CDR3 loop spans 14 amino acids.

The chain joins TRBV6-1 to TRBJ2-3; a weak D match, TRBD2 (5 bases). Germline V gene data show CDR1 as MNHNS and CDR2 as SASEGT. The CDR3 covers 16 residues. V was shortened by 3 bases and J by 0 bases, with 13 bases between the two germline ends. The CDR3 sequence is CASSELSGASTDTQYF. The DNA of the CDR3 is TGTGCCAGCAGTGAGCTCAGCGGTGCTAGCACAGATACGCAGTATTTT.

The chain has TRBV29-1 and TRBJ2-2, with TRBD2 matching 9 bases. This CDR3 spans 15 amino acids. The V segment lost 5 bases and the J segment 0 bases; nucleotides outside the gene matches: 4. From germline, CDR1 is SQVTM and CDR2 ANQGSEA. CDR3 coding DNA: TGCAGCGTTCCGAGCGGGGGGCCGAACACCGGGGAGCTGTTTTTT. Protein: CSVPSGGPNTGELFF.

The CDR3, as DNA: TGTGCCAGCAGTGTTGGAGGTCAGCTTGAGACCCAGTACTTC. It specifies CASSVGGQLETQYF. The chain is built from TRBV6-1 and TRBJ2-5, with D possibly being TRBD2 (5 bases). The ends were cut back, 4 bases at V and 5 bases at J, with 14 bases in the middle. Germline CDR1 and CDR2: MNHNS and SASEGT. This CDR3 has 14 residues.

The chain recombines TRBV9 with TRBJ2-3; tentative D call: TRBD1 (5 bases). The germline V gene has CDR1 SGDLS and CDR2 YYNGEE. CDR3 length equals 15 residues. V was clipped by 4 bases and J by 0 bases, with 12 bases between them. The CDR3 DNA follows: TGTGCCAGCAGCTTACAGGTTTCGAGCACAGATACGCAGTATTTT. Translated, it gives CASSLQVSSTDTQYF.

This clone was detected only once. The V call is TRBV6-1, the J call TRBJ2-7; a possible D gene is TRBD1 (6 bases). Germline loops: CDR1 MNHNS, CDR2 SASEGT. Trimming pared 2 bases from V and 7 bases from J, leaving 21 bases between. CDR3 length: 16 amino acids. The CDR3: CASSERRGTGIGEQYF. The CDR3 region has the DNA TGTGCCAGCAGTGAAAGAAGGGGGACGGGGATAGGGGAGCAGTACTTC.

This clone was detected a few times. The CDR3: CASSLEPEGGVGQYF. The CDR3 bases are TGTGCCAGCAGCTTGGAGCCGGAAGGGGGCGTGGGGCAGTACTTC. This sequence joins TRBV5-4 and TRBJ2-7; 7 bases line up with TRBD1. The CDR3 runs to 15 residues. Germline CDR1 and CDR2: SGHNT and YYREEE (reference sequence). V was clipped by 0 bases and J by 9 bases; unmatched bases: 12.

The chain couples TRBV15 to TRBJ1-3; D might be TRBD1 (5 bases). V lost 0 bases and J lost 0, with 6 bases in between. Germline V CDR1 and CDR2: LNHNV, YYDKDF (reference sequence). This CDR3 has 15 residues. The CDR3 nucleotides are TGTGCCACCAGCAGAGATAGGGGCTCTGGAAACACCATATATTTT. It encodes CATSRDRGSGNTIYF. Looking up the rest from reference TRBV15 and TRBJ1-3 gives the full variable domain: DAMVIQNPRYQVTQFGKPVTLSCSQTLNHNVMYWYQQKSSQAPKLLFHYYDKDFNNEADTPDNFQSRRPNTSFCFLDIRSPGLGDTAMYLCATSRDRGSGNTIYFGEGSWLTVV.

The chain recombines TRBV30 with TRBJ1-1; D is undetermined. This CDR3 is built from 11 residues. The germline V and J ends were trimmed by 5 bases and 0 bases, with 4 bases remaining between them. Germline assignment: CDR1 GTSNPN and CDR2 SVGIG (reference sequence). The CDR3 reads CAWGLNTEAFF. The CDR3 DNA follows: TGTGCCTGGGGGCTGAACACTGAAGCTTTCTTT.

The chain has TRBV7-8 and TRBJ2-3, with 10 positions matching TRBD2. Germline V gene sequence: CDR1 SGHVS, CDR2 FQNEAQ. CDR3 length: 15 residues. J gave up 5 bases and V 5 bases, and 7 bases lay outside the gene matches. The CDR3 nucleotides read TGTGCCAGCAGCCAAACTAGCGGGGAATTAGATACGCAGTATTTT. The encoded protein is CASSQTSGELDTQYF.